Below are 32 T cell receptor beta chains sequenced from a single sample in a study of blood T cell repertoires in COVID-19. Clones were read by immunoSEQ multiplex PCR, and TCRdb kept only the in-frame ones, dropping some. The data show 300,000 to 450,000 clones, approximately 89% seen once. Sequencing used peripheral blood. The receptor set was obtained from a woman aged 60-70 years with COVID-19, enrolled during active disease.

The rearrangement joins TRBV9 to TRBJ1-3; TRBD1 might be the D (5 bases). Germline lookup yields CDR1 SGDLS and CDR2 YYNGEE. The CDR3 loop spans 15 amino acids. The V end was cut by 3 bases, the J end by 2 bases, with 12 bases between. CDR3: CASSARQIAGNTIYF. The CDR3, as DNA: TGTGCCAGCAGCGCCAGACAGATTGCTGGAAACACCATATATTTT. Full variable domain (missing parts from reference TRBV9 and TRBJ1-3): DSGVTQTPKHLITATGQRVTLRCSPRSGDLSVYWYQQSLDQGLQFLIQYYNGEERAKGNILERFSAQQFPDLHSELNLSSLELGDSALYFCASSARQIAGNTIYFGEGSWLTVV.

The chain has TRBV11-3 and TRBJ2-3, with D possibly matching TRBD1 (7 bases). The CDR3 contains 16 residues. CDR1 and CDR2 (germline): SGHNT, YENEEA. Trimming stripped 5 bases from V and 6 bases from J, with 21 bases between. In DNA, the CDR3 is TGTGCCAGCAGCAATAGTGTTCTACAGGGGAGGGATACGCAGTATTTT. Encoded protein: CASSNSVLQGRDTQYF.

V is TRBV19 and J is TRBJ2-1; D unresolved. Trimming took off 4 bases at V and 3 bases at J, with 10 bases between the two ends. CDR3 length equals 14 residues. Germline assignment: CDR1 LNHDA and CDR2 SQIVND (reference sequence). CDR3 DNA sequence: TGTGCCAGTAGTAGGTCCTCAGGCTACAATGAGCAGTTCTTC. It is translated as CASSRSSGYNEQFF.

The chain carries TRBV5-1 and TRBJ2-7; TRBD1 matches at 8 bases. The ends lost 4 bases at V and 6 bases at J; junction bases unmatched: 9. The length of the CDR3 is 14 residues. Germline lookup yields CDR1 SGHRS and CDR2 YFSETQ. CDR3 sequence (DNA): TGCGCCAGCAGCACAGGACAGGGAATGGGCGAGCAGTACTTC. Translating it yields CASSTGQGMGEQYF. The whole variable domain, remainder taken from reference TRBV5-1 and TRBJ2-7, is KAGVTQTPRYLIKTRGQQVTLSCSPISGHRSVSWYQQTPGQGLQFLFEYFSETQRNKGNFPGRFSGRQFSNSRSEMNVSTLELGDSALYLCASSTGQGMGEQYFGPGTRLTVT.

The chain has TRBV11-3 and TRBJ2-5; TRBD1 is a possible D gene (6 bases). CDR1 SGHNT and CDR2 YENEEA come from the germline V gene. The germline V and J ends were trimmed by 6 bases and 4 bases, with 15 bases remaining between them. The CDR3 spans 14 residues. The CDR3 DNA reads as TGTGCCAGCAGTCCCACCAGGGGTGGAGAGACCCAGTACTTC. Translating gives CASSPTRGGETQYF. The whole variable domain, filled in from reference TRBV11-3 and TRBJ2-5, reads EAGVVQSPRYKIIEKKQPVAFWCNPISGHNTLYWYLQNLGQGPELLIRYENEEAVDDSQLPKDRFSAERLKGVDSTLKIQPAELGDSAVYLCASSPTRGGETQYFGPGTRLLVL.

V usage is TRBV5-8 and J usage is TRBJ2-3; D ambiguous. The V gene's germline CDR1 is SGHTS and CDR2 YDEGEE. This CDR3 region has 13 residues. V dropped 5 bases and J dropped 2 bases, with 9 bases sitting between them. CDR3 residues: CASSRQATDTQYF. DNA for the CDR3: TGTGCCAGCAGTAGACAAGCCACAGATACGCAGTATTTT.

The chain links TRBV27 to TRBJ2-1; no clear D gene. The CDR3 extends over 13 amino acids. Deletions cut 2 bases from V and 4 bases from J, with 6 bases between. Germline values: CDR1 MNHEY, CDR2 SMNVEV (reference sequence). The CDR3 protein is CASSLATYNEQFF. CDR3 in DNA: TGTGCCAGCAGTTTAGCGACTTACAATGAGCAGTTCTTC.

The chain employs TRBV6-1 and TRBJ1-5; no clear D. The CDR3 sequence is 16 residues long. V dropped 0 bases and J dropped 3 bases, with 12 bases sitting between them. CDR1 MNHNS and CDR2 SASEGT come from the germline V gene. The CDR3 DNA reads TGTGCCAGCAGTGAAGCCCAGACCACAGACAATCAGCCCCAGCATTTT. It translates to CASSEAQTTDNQPQHF.

The chain combines TRBV4-1 with TRBJ2-5; 9 nucleotides agree with TRBD1. The CDR3 length is 15 residues. The ends lost 3 bases at V and 5 bases at J; junction bases unmatched: 7. Germline assignment: CDR1 MGHRA and CDR2 YSYEKL. The CDR3 DNA follows: TGCGCCAGCAGCCAGGGGGGACAGGGTCGGGAGACCCAGTACTTC. Translating it yields CASSQGGQGRETQYF.

V gene TRBV6-6 combines with J gene TRBJ1-1, with 8 bases that match TRBD1. J gave up 4 bases and V 5 bases, and 6 bases lay outside the gene matches. This CDR3 has 14 amino acids. Germline-derived CDR1 and CDR2 are MNHNY and SVGAGI (reference sequence). CDR3 coding DNA: TGTGCCAGCAGTCACGGACAGGGAGCCACTGAAGCTTTCTTT. Amino acid sequence: CASSHGQGATEAFF.

V usage is TRBV5-1 and J usage is TRBJ1-1; D uncertain. Germline CDR1 and CDR2: SGHRS and YFSETQ. V lost 4 bases, J lost 3 bases, and 10 bases lay in between. The CDR3 loop spans 13 amino acids. Here the CDR3 DNA reads TGCGCCAGCAGCCGAACGGGTGACACTGAAGCTTTCTTT. Its protein is CASSRTGDTEAFF.

This clone has only one observation. The sample holds other DNA sequences that translate to the same CDR3. The CDR3 loop reads CASSLGQEQFF. As DNA, the CDR3 is TGCGCCAGCAGCTTGGGTCAAGAGCAGTTCTTC. This chain links TRBV5-1 with TRBJ2-1; no definite D call. Germline V gene data show CDR1 as SGHRS and CDR2 as YFSETQ. The ends were cut back, 0 bases at V and 10 bases at J, with 5 bases in the middle. CDR3 length: 11 residues.

The genes are TRBV30 and TRBJ1-1; TRBD1 matches at 7 bases. CDR3 length: 13 amino acids. Germline V CDR1 and CDR2: GTSNPN, SVGIG (reference sequence). J lost 4 bases, V lost 2 bases, and 4 bases had no gene match. CDR3 sequence reads: CAWSPQGITEAFF. CDR3 coding DNA: TGTGCCTGGAGTCCACAGGGGATCACTGAAGCTTTCTTT. Full variable domain (outside the CDR3, taken from reference TRBV30 and TRBJ1-1): SQTIHQWPATLVQPVGSPLSLECTVEGTSNPNLYWYRQAAGRGLQLLFYSVGIGQISSEVPQNLSASRPQDRQFILSSKKLLLSDSGFYLCAWSPQGITEAFFGQGTRLTVV.

This chain connects TRBV6-6 to TRBJ2-7, with D perhaps TRBD1 (6 bases). V lost 5 bases, J lost 3 bases, and 20 bases lay in between. CDR3 length equals 16 residues. Germline CDR1 MNHNY, CDR2 SVGAGI (reference sequence). The CDR3 DNA sequence: TGTGCCAGCAGTCGATTGATGGGGACAAGCTACTACGAGCAGTACTTC. Translated: CASSRLMGTSYYEQYF.

This CDR3 is CASSVDGLAGSEQFF. For the CDR3, the DNA is TGTGCCAGCAGCGTAGATGGACTAGCGGGGAGTGAGCAGTTCTTC. The chain joins TRBV9 to TRBJ2-1; 12 positions match TRBD2. The V segment lost 0 bases and the J segment 9 bases; nucleotides outside the gene matches: 4. CDR3 length: 15 residues. Germline V lookup: CDR1 SGDLS, CDR2 YYNGEE.

J is TRBJ2-3 and V is TRBV10-2; 10 positions match TRBD2. V lost 7 bases and J lost 3; bases outside the gene matches: 1. Germline-derived CDR1 and CDR2 are WSHSY and SAAADI. The CDR3 extends over 13 amino acids. CDR3 coding DNA: TGCGCCAGCACGACTAGCGGGACAGATACGCAGTATTTT. Protein product: CASTTSGTDTQYF.

The chain combines TRBV10-3 with TRBJ1-1; D not certain. Between the trimmed V and J ends, which lost 7 bases and 0 bases, there was a span of 15 bases. CDR3 size: 15 residues. CDR1 is ENHRY, CDR2 SYGVKD, per germline. CDR3 residues: CAITEEATMNTEAFF. As DNA, the CDR3 is TGTGCCATCACCGAAGAAGCTACCATGAACACTGAAGCTTTCTTT.

The chain employs TRBV7-9 and TRBJ1-1; no definite D call. V was trimmed by 7 bases and J by 0 bases, leaving 12 bases between them. Germline V CDR1 and CDR2: SEHNR, FQNEAQ (reference sequence). CDR3 length: 14 residues. The DNA for the CDR3 is TGTGCCAGCACCGAATCGAGATTGAACACTGAAGCTTTCTTT. Encoded protein: CASTESRLNTEAFF.

J is TRBJ2-3 and V is TRBV6-5; TRBD1 matches 8 bases. V trimming: 6 bases; J trimming: 14 bases; junction bases outside the gene matches: 13. Germline CDR1 reads MNHEY; CDR2 reads SVGAGI. CDR3 size: 13 residues. The CDR3 DNA sequence: TGTGCCAGCAGGGCAGGGGGCTCCCCATGGGCGTATTTT. It is translated as CASRAGGSPWAYF.

The chain links TRBV7-9 to TRBJ1-4; perhaps TRBD1 as D (5 bases). V was trimmed by 5 bases and J by 2 bases, leaving 12 bases between them. Germline V gives CDR1 SEHNR, CDR2 FQNEAQ (reference sequence). The CDR3 is made up of 15 amino acids. This CDR3 reads CASSPQQATNEKLFF. CDR3 sequence (DNA): TGTGCCAGCAGCCCGCAACAGGCGACTAATGAAAAACTGTTTTTT.

The V gene is TRBV5-1, the J gene TRBJ1-1; D remains ambiguous. V was pared by 4 bases and J by 1 base, with 11 bases between. Germline CDR1 SGHRS, CDR2 YFSETQ. The CDR3 consists of 14 residues. Here the CDR3 DNA reads TGCGCCAGCAGCGGATCAGGTGGGAACACTGAAGCTTTCTTT. Amino acid sequence: CASSGSGGNTEAFF.

This clone has just one count. This chain links TRBV2 with TRBJ1-6; TRBD1 might be the D (5 bases). V gave up 4 bases and J gave up 0 bases, with 13 bases separating them. CDR1 and CDR2 (germline): SNHLY, FYNNEI. This CDR3 spans 17 amino acids. The chain's CDR3 is CASSAALGGSYNSPLHF. CDR3 coding DNA: TGTGCCAGCAGTGCGGCGTTGGGGGGCTCCTATAATTCACCCCTCCACTTT.

The chain links TRBV6-5 to TRBJ1-5, with 9 bases matching TRBD1. The junction had 2 bases not matched to a gene; V was cut back by 4 bases and J by 7 bases. Germline V gene sequence: CDR1 MNHEY, CDR2 SVGAGI. The CDR3 spans 13 residues. CDR3 protein: CASSLTGGQPQHF. DNA for the CDR3: TGTGCCAGCAGTTTGACAGGGGGACAGCCCCAGCATTTT.

This chain links TRBV19 with TRBJ1-4, with 8 bases lining up with TRBD1. Germline loops: CDR1 LNHDA, CDR2 SQIVND (reference sequence). The trim removed 6 bases at V and 0 bases at J, leaving 3 bases unmatched. There are 15 residues in the CDR3. The DNA for the CDR3 is TGTGCCAGTAGCGACAGGGGAGCAACTAATGAAAAACTGTTTTTT. Its protein is CASSDRGATNEKLFF.

The genes are TRBV4-1 and TRBJ2-2, with TRBD1 matching 7 bases. The germline gives CDR1 MGHRA, CDR2 YSYEKL. J was trimmed by 0 bases and V by 0 bases; bases with no gene match: 1. The CDR3 totals 16 residues. CDR3 amino acids: CASSQDQGANTGELFF. The CDR3 DNA reads as TGCGCCAGCAGCCAAGATCAGGGGGCGAACACCGGGGAGCTGTTTTTT.

The rearrangement uses TRBV29-1 and TRBJ1-2, with 9 positions matching TRBD1. This CDR3 has 14 amino acids. V dropped 7 bases and J dropped 8; count of bases not matched to a gene: 14. Looked up from germline, CDR1 is SQVTM and CDR2 is ANQGSEA. CDR3 nucleotides: TGCAGCGCCGGTCCCGGGACAGGGTCGGGGGGCTACACCTTC. Residues: CSAGPGTGSGGYTF.

The V gene is TRBV19, the J gene TRBJ1-5; tentative D call: TRBD1 (6 bases). Germline CDR1 and CDR2: LNHDA and SQIVND (reference sequence). V was pared by 7 bases and J by 0 bases, with 13 bases between. The CDR3 extends over 15 amino acids. The CDR3 DNA follows: TGTGCCAGTAATTGGGACAAACATAGCAATCAGCCCCAGCATTTT. This gives the protein CASNWDKHSNQPQHF.

This chain connects TRBV5-4 to TRBJ2-5; 8 nucleotides line up with TRBD1. V dropped 4 bases and J dropped 4; count of bases not matched to a gene: 6. The CDR3 is 14 residues long. Germline values: CDR1 SGHNT, CDR2 YYREEE (reference sequence). CDR3 sequence reads: CASSPQGARETQYF. CDR3 DNA: TGTGCCAGCAGCCCCCAGGGGGCCCGAGAGACCCAGTACTTC.

The genes are TRBV13 and TRBJ1-2, with D possibly TRBD1 on 6 matching bases. The V end was cut by 6 bases, the J end by 4 bases, with 12 bases between. Germline V gives CDR1 PRHDT, CDR2 FYEKMQ (reference sequence). This CDR3 comprises 13 residues. The CDR3 nucleotides are TGTGCCAGCAGTGATAGGGGGATCTATGGCTACACCTTC. Amino acids: CASSDRGIYGYTF. Filled out from reference TRBV13 and TRBJ1-2, the complete variable domain reads AAGVIQSPRHLIKEKRETATLKCYPIPRHDTVYWYQQGPGQDPQFLISFYEKMQSDKGSIPDRFSAQQFSDYHSELNMSSLELGDSALYFCASSDRGIYGYTFGSGTRLTVV.

The rearrangement joins TRBV29-1 to TRBJ2-1; possibly TRBD2 for D (6 bases). The CDR3 is made up of 15 amino acids. Germline values: CDR1 SQVTM, CDR2 ANQGSEA. Trimming shortened V by 1 base and J by 6 bases, and 16 bases separated the two germline ends. CDR3 region: CSVEAGSRVFNEQFF. CDR3 DNA sequence: TGCAGCGTTGAAGCCGGGAGTCGGGTATTCAATGAGCAGTTCTTC.

This chain joins TRBV5-1 and TRBJ1-1, with 9 bases fitting TRBD1. This CDR3 has 15 residues. CDR1 is SGHRS, CDR2 YFSETQ, per germline. Losses at the gene ends were 2 bases for V and 9 bases for J; bases not matched to a gene: 11. The CDR3 nucleotides are TGCGCCAGCAGCTTAATTCCGGACAGGGGAGCCCAAGCTTTCTTT. Amino acid sequence: CASSLIPDRGAQAFF.

In its sample, this clone was seen a few times. The gene calls are TRBV5-1 and TRBJ1-1, with 7 positions matching TRBD1. The CDR3 has 14 residues. CDR1 and CDR2 from the germline V gene are SGHRS and YFSETQ. V dropped 0 bases and J dropped 11; count of bases not matched to a gene: 10. This chain's CDR3 is CASSLEDRAQRAFF. CDR3 bases: TGCGCCAGCAGCTTGGAAGACAGGGCTCAGAGGGCTTTCTTT.